One sample yielded the 6 T cell receptor beta chains listed below, sequenced in a study of cytomegalovirus exposure and HLA in healthy donors. Vbeta (60) and Jbeta (13) primers were used in the PCR. Here immunoSEQ multiplex PCR was the method, and the copy in TCRdb shows in-frame clones only, minus some. The table records roughly 170,000 clones, almost 85% of them present only once. Sequencing was done on a sample of PBMCs. All receptors derive from a man aged 30 to 39 in good health and CMV-seronegative.

The chain links TRBV7-9 to TRBJ2-1; TRBD2 might be the D (7 bases). V was cut by 1 base and J by 2 bases, with 12 bases left in between. The CDR3 has 16 amino acids. Germline-derived CDR1 and CDR2 are SEHNR and FQNEAQ (reference sequence). The CDR3, as DNA: TGTGCCAGCAGCTTAGGCGGGGGCCCTACCTACAATGAGCAGTTCTTC. Residues: CASSLGGGPTYNEQFF.

CDR3 sequence reads: CASSSVTGAQYF. The CDR3 bases are TGTGCCAGCAGCTCAGTGACAGGGGCCCAGTACTTC. The rearrangement uses TRBV5-6 and TRBJ2-5; TRBD1 agrees at 8 bases. The germline CDR1 and CDR2 sequences are SGHDT and YYEEEE. V gave up 3 bases and J gave up 9 bases; unmatched junction bases: 4. The CDR3 runs 12 residues.

This clone was recorded once. The chain joins TRBV19 to TRBJ2-3; D possibly corresponds to TRBD1 (5 bases). From germline, CDR1 is LNHDA and CDR2 SQIVND (reference sequence). The V and J ends lost 5 bases and 5 bases respectively, with 11 bases between them. The CDR3 extends over 13 amino acids. CDR3 region: CASSGQVGDTQYF. For the CDR3, the DNA is TGTGCCAGTAGTGGACAAGTAGGAGATACGCAGTATTTT.

The chain has TRBV7-3 and TRBJ2-7; TRBD2 matches at 11 bases. V was clipped by 4 bases and J by 5 bases; unmatched bases: 7. The CDR3 consists of 15 residues. CDR1 and CDR2 (germline): SGHTA, FQGTGA. In DNA form, the CDR3 reads TGTGCCAGCAGCTCCCCGACTAGCGGGATCAACGAGCAGTACTTC. Translating gives CASSSPTSGINEQYF.

This clone showed up just a few times. The CDR3 loop is CASSLVAGGTYEQYF. CDR3 coding DNA: TGCGCCAGCAGCTTGGTTGCGGGGGGGACCTACGAGCAGTACTTC. The chain uses TRBV5-1 and TRBJ2-7, with TRBD2 matching over 9 bases. The CDR3 runs 15 residues. CDR1 is SGHRS, CDR2 YFSETQ, per germline. The V segment lost 0 bases and the J segment 2 bases; nucleotides outside the gene matches: 3.

This clone was found once. The chain couples TRBV18 to TRBJ1-3; the D gene is possibly TRBD1 (5 bases). With 0 bases removed from V and 1 base from J, the gap between germline ends came to 16 bases. Germline V CDR1 and CDR2: KGHSH, LQKENI. The length of the CDR3 is 18 residues. CDR3 protein: CASSPPVVAGPSGNTIYF. CDR3 DNA: TGTGCCAGCTCACCACCGGTGGTAGCGGGGCCTTCTGGAAACACCATATATTTT.